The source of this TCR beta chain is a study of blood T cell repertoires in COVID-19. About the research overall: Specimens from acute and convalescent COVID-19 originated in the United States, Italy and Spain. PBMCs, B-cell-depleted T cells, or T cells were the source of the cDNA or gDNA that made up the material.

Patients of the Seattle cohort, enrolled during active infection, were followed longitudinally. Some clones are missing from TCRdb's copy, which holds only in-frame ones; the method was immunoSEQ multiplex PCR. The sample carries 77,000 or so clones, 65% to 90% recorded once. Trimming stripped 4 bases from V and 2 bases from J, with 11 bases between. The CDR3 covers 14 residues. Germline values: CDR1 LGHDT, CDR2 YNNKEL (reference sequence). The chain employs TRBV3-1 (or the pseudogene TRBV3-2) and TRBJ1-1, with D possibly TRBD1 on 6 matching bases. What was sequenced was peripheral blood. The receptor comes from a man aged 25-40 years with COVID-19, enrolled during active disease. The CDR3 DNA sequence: TGTGCCAGCAGCCCCATACAGGGAAACACTGAAGCTTTCTTT. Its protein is CASSPIQGNTEAFF.